This entry concerns a single T cell receptor beta chain. Its antigen is as yet unknown. A CD45RA-negative memory subset and a CD45RA+ naive subset were separated from the CD4+ cells. The sample comes from a study of shared clonotypes between healthy human individuals. Study-level results: Represented diversity (both genetic and exposure-history) was limited by the small number of donors.

CDR1 is SGHNT, CDR2 YYREEE, per germline (reference sequence). This CDR3 has 13 residues. V was clipped by 5 bases and J by 4 bases, with 10 bases between them. Deep was the level at which the assay was run. The assay was immunoSEQ multiplex PCR, and TCRdb's table has in-frame clones only and misses some. Counted here are about 2.5 million clones, approximately 90% occurring once; the ten biggest clones make up around 0.35%. The source material was naive CD4+ T cells from PBMCs. Subset specified: CD45RA+ positively selected. The clonotype comes from a man between 18 and 35 years old in good health. Some clones in this sample may be carry-over from other donors' samples. This chain uses TRBV5-4 with TRBJ2-4, with D perhaps TRBD2 (5 bases). CDR3 region: CASSPGTKNIQYF. The CDR3 nucleotides read TGTGCCAGCAGTCCGGGAACGAAAAACATTCAGTACTTC.